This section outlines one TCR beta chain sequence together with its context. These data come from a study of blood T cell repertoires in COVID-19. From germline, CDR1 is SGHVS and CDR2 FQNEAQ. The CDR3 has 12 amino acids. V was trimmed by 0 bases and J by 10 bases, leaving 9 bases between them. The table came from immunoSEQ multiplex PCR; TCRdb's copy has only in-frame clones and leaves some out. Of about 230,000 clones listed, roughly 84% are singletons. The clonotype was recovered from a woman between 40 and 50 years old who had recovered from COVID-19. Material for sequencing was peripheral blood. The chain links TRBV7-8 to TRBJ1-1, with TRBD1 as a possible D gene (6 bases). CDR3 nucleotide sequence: TGTGCCAGCAGCTTAGCCACAGGGACAGCTTTCTTT. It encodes CASSLATGTAFF.